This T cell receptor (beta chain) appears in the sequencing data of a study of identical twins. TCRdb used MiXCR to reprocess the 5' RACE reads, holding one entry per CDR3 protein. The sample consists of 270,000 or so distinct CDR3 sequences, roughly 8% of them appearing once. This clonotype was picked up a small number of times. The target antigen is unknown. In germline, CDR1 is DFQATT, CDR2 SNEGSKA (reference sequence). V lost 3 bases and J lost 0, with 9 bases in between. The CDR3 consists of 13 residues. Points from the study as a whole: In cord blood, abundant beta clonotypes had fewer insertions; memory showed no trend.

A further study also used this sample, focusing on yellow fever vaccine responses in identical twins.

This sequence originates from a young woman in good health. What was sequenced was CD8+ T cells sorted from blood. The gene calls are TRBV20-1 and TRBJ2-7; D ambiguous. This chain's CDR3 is CSASVQDSYEQYF. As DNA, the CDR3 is TGCAGTGCTAGTGTCCAGGACTCCTACGAGCAGTACTTC.